This TCR beta chain was recorded in a study of cytomegalovirus exposure and HLA in healthy donors. Across the study: Out of approximately 400 genotyped donors, about 80% belonged to the Caucasian-associated ancestry cluster. The study, taken as a whole, reports: The classifier, whose performance was assessed in both the original and validation cohorts, reportedly diagnosed cytomegalovirus status with high specificity and sensitivity. Follow-up analysis found HLA locus-dependent TCR association rates, highest for DRB1 and lowest for HLA-C.

Amplification used 60 Vbeta primers and 13 Jbeta primers. In the study's own analysis: In a later analysis, the count reached approximately 80 million unique TCR beta chains, with about 9.9 million shared. Clones were read by immunoSEQ multiplex PCR, and TCRdb kept only the in-frame ones, dropping some. From that table come the V and J calls and clone size; the DNA was used to work out D and trimming. In the table there are 100,000 to 150,000 clones, more than 60% of which are singletons. The CDR3 spans 14 residues. CDR1 LNHDA and CDR2 SQIVND come from the germline V gene (reference sequence). The V and J ends lost 3 bases and 2 bases, in that order; junction bases with no gene match: 4. As for this clone: Its antigen is not known.

The receptor was derived from a woman between 45 and 60 years old in good health and CMV-seropositive. The genes are TRBV19 and TRBJ2-7, with 7 positions matching TRBD1. The sample taken for sequencing was PBMCs. CDR3 coding DNA: TGTGCCAGTAGTATGGGGGACAGAACCTACGAGCAGTACTTC. The encoded protein is CASSMGDRTYEQYF.